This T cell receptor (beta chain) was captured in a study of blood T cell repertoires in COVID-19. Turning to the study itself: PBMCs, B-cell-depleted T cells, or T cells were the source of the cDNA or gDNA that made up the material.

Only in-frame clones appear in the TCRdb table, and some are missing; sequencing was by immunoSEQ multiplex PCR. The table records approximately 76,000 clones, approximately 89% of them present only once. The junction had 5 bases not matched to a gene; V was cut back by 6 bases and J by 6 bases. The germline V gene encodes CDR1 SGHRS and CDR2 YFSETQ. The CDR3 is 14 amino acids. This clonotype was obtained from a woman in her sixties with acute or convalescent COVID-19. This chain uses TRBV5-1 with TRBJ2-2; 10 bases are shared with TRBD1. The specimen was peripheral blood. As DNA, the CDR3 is TGCGCCAGCAAAGAGACAGGGGGCCCCGGGGAGCTGTTTTTT. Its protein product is CASKETGGPGELFF.